This TCR beta chain was documented in a study of CD4+ T cells in melanoma. The V gene's germline CDR1 is MNHNS and CDR2 SASEGT. The CDR3 has 13 amino acids. The V and J ends lost 3 bases and 9 bases respectively, with 12 bases between them. To note about this clone: The antigen remains unidentified.

The method was immunoSEQ multiplex PCR; TCRdb's version includes in-frame clones alone and lacks a portion of them. Of about 11,000 clones in the sample, approximately 66% were seen once. Overall study findings and caveats: Diverse differentiation states were reported for melanoma neoantigen-specific CD4+ T cells. A reported correlation linked neoantigen-specific CD4+ T cells to CD8+, macrophage and B cell function.

Material: cells from a culture (not recorded whether cultured in vitro). The origin of this receptor is a human donor with melanoma. The J gene is TRBJ1-3, the V gene TRBV6-1, with D tentatively TRBD1 (6 bases). CDR3 nucleotide sequence: TGTGCCAGCAGTGATCGGGGGCGATCCACCATATATTTT. It yields the protein CASSDRGRSTIYF.